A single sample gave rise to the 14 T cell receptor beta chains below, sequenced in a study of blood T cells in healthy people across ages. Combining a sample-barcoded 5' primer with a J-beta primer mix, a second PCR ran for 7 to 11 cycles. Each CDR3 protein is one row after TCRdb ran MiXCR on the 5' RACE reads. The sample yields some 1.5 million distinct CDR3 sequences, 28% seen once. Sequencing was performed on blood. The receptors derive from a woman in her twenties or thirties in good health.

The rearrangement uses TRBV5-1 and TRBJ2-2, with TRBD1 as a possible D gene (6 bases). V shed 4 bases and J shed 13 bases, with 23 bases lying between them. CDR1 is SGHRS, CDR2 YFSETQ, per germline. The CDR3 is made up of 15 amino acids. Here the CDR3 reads CASSQSSTNTRGLFF. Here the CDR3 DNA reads TGCGCCAGCAGCCAATCTAGTACGAACACCAGGGGGCTGTTTTTT.

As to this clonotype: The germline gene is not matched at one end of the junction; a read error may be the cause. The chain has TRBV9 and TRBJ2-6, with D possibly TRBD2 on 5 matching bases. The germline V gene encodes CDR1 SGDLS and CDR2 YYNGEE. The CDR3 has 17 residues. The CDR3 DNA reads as TGTGCCAGCAGCTCCCCCGGGCAGTTCTCCGGGGTCAACGTCCTGACTTTC. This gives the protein CASSSPGQFSGVNVLTF.

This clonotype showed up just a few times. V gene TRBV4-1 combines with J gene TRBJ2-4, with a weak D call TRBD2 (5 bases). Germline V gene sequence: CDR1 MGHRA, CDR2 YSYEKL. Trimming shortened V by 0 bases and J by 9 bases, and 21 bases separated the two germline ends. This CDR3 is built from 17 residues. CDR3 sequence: CASSQDGAAAWSLIQYF. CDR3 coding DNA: TGCGCCAGCAGCCAAGACGGAGCGGCAGCCTGGTCTCTCATTCAGTACTTC.

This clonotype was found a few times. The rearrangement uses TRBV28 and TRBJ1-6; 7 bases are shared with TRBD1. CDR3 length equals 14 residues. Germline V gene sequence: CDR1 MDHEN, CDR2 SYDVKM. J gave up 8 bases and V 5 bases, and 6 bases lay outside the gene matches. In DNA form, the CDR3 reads TGTGCCAGCAGTCCAGGACAGGAGCATTCACCCCTCCACTTT. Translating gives CASSPGQEHSPLHF.

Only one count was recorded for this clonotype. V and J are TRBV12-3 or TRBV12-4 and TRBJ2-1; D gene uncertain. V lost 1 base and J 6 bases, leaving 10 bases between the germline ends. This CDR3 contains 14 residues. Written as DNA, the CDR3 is TGTGCCAGCAGTTTAGTAACTAATGCCAATGAGCAGTTCTTC. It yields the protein CASSLVTNANEQFF.

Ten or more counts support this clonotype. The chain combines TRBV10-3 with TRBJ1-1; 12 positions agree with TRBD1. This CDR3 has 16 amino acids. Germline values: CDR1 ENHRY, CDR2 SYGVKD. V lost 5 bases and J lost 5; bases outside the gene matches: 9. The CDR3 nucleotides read TGTGCCATCAGTCCGGGACAGGGGGCTGGAGGAACTGAAGCTTTCTTT. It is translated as CAISPGQGAGGTEAFF.

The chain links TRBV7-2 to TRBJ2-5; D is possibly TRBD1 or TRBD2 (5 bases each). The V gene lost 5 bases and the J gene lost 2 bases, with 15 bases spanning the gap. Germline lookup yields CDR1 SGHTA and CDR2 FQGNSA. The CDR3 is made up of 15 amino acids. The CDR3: CASSPVRGRQETQYF. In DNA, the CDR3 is TGTGCCAGCAGCCCAGTGAGGGGCAGACAAGAGACCCAGTACTTC.

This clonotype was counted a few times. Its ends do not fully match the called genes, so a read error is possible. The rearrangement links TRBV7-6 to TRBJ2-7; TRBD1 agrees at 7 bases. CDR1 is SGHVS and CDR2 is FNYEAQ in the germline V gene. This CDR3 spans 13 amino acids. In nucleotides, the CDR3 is TGTGCCGGCAGCTTAGGGGACAGCTACGAGCAGTACTTC. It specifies CAGSLGDSYEQYF. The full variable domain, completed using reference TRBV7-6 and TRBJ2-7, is GAGVSQSPRYKVTKRGQDVALRCDPISGHVSLYWYRQALGQGPEFLTYFNYEAQQDKSGLPNDRFSAERPEGSISTLTIQRTEQRDSAMYRCAGSLGDSYEQYFGPGTRLTVT.

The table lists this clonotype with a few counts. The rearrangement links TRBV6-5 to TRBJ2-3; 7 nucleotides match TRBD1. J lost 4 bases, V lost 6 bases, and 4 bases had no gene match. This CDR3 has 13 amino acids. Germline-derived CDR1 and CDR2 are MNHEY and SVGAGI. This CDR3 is CASRTTGADTQYF. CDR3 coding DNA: TGTGCCAGCAGAACAACAGGGGCAGATACGCAGTATTTT.

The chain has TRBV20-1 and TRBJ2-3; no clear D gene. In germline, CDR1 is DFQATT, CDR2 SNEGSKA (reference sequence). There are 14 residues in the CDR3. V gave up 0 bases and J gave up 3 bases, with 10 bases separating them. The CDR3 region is CSARDSLGTDTQYF. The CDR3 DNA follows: TGCAGTGCTAGAGACAGCCTTGGGACAGATACGCAGTATTTT.

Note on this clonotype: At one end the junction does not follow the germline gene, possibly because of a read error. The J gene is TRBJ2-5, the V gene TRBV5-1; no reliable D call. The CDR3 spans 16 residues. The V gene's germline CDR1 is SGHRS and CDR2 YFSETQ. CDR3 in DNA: TGCGCCAGCAGCTTGGATGTCTGGGGAAACCAAGAGAGCCAGTACTTC. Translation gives CASSLDVWGNQESQYF.

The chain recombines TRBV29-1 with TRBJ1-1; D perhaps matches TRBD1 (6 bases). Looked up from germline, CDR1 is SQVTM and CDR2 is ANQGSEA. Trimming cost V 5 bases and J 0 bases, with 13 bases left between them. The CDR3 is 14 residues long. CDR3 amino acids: CSVRAGTMNTEAFF. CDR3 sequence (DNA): TGCAGCGTTCGCGCAGGGACAATGAACACTGAAGCTTTCTTT.

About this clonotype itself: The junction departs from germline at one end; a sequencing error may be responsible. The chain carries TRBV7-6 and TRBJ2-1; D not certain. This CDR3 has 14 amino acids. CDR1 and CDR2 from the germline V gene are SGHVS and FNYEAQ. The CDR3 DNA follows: TGTGCCGGCAGCTTTACGAATAACCCGGGTGAGCAGTTCTTC. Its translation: CAGSFTNNPGEQFF.

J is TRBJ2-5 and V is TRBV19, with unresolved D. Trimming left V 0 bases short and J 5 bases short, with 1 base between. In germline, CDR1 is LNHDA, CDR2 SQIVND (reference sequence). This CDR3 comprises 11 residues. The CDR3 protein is CASSIDETQYF. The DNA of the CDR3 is TGTGCCAGTAGTATAGACGAGACCCAGTACTTC.